The TCR beta chain under discussion was sequenced for a study of identical twins' blood T cells. The CDR3 extends over 13 amino acids. CDR1 SGHAT and CDR2 FQNNGV come from the germline V gene. The V gene lost 11 bases and the J gene lost 0 bases, with 11 bases spanning the gap. TCRdb re-called the 5' RACE reads with MiXCR, one entry per CDR3 protein. The sample gives roughly 380,000 distinct CDR3 sequences, 25% to 35% of which show up once; roughly 6.1% is in the top ten. This chain links TRBV11-2 with TRBJ2-4; D is perhaps TRBD2 (6 bases). The sequencing sample was made of PBMCs. The receptor was derived from a woman aged 18 to 50 in good health. The CDR3 spells CAVRRGAKNIQYF. The CDR3 DNA reads TGTGCCGTCCGGCGGGGAGCCAAAAACATTCAGTACTTC.